This TCR beta chain appears in the sequencing data of a study of CD8 T cells in ankylosing spondylitis. Between the trimmed V and J ends, which lost 3 bases and 2 bases, there was a span of 9 bases. Germline V gene lookup returns CDR1 LGHDT and CDR2 YNNKEL (reference sequence). This CDR3 has 14 residues. This clonotype was picked up a small number of times. The antigen remains undetermined. Findings and limits, study-wide: What appeared characteristic of ankylosing spondylitis blood was a TCR beta motif of eight highly homologous variants. Peripheral blood held disease-linked clones only at relatively low frequency, and these were CD8+. The clones that were linked to disease were reported to be significantly enriched in matched synovial fluid samples from ankylosing spondylitis patients.

Quantitative molecular-barcoded 5'-RACE generated the TCR beta libraries. Each CDR3 protein gets one entry after TCRdb re-called the 5' RACE reads with MiXCR. Of about 450,000 distinct CDR3 sequences listed, 20% to 30% are singletons. Sequenced material: blood, either unsorted or a sorted T cell fraction (not recorded which). The TCR comes from a male donor with ankylosing spondylitis. The J gene is TRBJ2-3, the V gene TRBV3-1; D gene ambiguous. CDR3 sequence: CASSHRDSTDTQYF. DNA of the CDR3: TGTGCCAGCAGCCACCGTGATTCCACAGATACGCAGTATTTT.